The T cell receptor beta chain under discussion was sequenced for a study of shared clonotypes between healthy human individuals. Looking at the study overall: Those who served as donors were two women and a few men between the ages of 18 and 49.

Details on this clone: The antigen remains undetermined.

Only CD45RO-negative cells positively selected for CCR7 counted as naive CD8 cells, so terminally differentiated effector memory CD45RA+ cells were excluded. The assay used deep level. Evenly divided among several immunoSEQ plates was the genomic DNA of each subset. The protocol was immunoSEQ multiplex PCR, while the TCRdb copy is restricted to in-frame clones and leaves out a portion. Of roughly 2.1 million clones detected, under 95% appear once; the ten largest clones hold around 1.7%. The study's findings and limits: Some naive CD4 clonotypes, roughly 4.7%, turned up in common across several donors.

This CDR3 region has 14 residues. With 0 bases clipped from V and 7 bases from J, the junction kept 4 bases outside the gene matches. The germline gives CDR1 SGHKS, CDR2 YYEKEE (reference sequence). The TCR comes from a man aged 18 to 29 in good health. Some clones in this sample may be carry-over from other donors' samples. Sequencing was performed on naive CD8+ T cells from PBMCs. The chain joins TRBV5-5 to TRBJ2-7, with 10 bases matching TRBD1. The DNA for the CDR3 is TGTGCCAGCAGCTTGGGAGACAGGGGGCATGAGCAGTACTTC. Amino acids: CASSLGDRGHEQYF.